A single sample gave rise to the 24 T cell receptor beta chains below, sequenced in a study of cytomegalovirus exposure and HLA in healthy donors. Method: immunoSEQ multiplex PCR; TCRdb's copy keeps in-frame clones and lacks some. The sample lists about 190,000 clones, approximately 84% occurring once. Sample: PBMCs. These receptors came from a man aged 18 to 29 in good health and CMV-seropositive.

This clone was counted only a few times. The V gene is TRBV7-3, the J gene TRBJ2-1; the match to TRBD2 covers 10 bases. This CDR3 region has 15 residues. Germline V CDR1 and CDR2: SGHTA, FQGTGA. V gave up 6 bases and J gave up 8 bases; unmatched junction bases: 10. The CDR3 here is CASSPSGGGMYEQFF. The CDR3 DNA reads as TGTGCCAGCAGTCCCAGCGGGGGGGGAATGTATGAGCAGTTCTTC. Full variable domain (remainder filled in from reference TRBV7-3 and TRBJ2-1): GAGVSQTPSNKVTEKGKYVELRCDPISGHTALYWYRQSLGQGPEFLIYFQGTGAADDSGLPNDRFFAVRPEGSVSTLKIQRTERGDSAVYLCASSPSGGGMYEQFFGPGTRLTVL.

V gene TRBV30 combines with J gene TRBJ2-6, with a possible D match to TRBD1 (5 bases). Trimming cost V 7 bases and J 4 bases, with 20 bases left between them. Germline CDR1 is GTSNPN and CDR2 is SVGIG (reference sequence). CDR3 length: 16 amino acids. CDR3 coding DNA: TGTGCCTCGCCGACAGTCAATCCGGCCGGGGCCAACGTCCTGACTTTC. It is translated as CASPTVNPAGANVLTF.

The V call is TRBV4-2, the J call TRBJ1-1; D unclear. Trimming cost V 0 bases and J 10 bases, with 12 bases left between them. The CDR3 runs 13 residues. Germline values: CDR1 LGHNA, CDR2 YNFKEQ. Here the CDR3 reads CASSQDYGERAFF. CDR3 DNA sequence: TGTGCCAGCAGCCAAGATTATGGGGAGCGAGCTTTCTTT.

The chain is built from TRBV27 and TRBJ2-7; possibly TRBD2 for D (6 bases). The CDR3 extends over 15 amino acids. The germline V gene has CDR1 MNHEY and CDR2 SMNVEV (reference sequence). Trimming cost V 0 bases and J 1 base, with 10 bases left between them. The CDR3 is CASSLSAGPSYEQYF. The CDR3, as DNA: TGTGCCAGCAGTTTATCGGCGGGACCGTCCTACGAGCAGTACTTC.

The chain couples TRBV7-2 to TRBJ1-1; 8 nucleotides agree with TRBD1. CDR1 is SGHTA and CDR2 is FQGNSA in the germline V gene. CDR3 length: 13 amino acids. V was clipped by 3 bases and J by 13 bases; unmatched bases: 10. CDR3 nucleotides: TGTGCCAGCAGCTTGATGGACAGGGAGGGTGGTTTCTTT. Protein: CASSLMDREGGFF.

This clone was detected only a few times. As DNA, the CDR3 is TGCGCCAGCAGCCAGGCTCCTGACGGGGGTGGGGTCGAGCAGTACTTC. Encoded protein: CASSQAPDGGGVEQYF. The V gene is TRBV4-3, the J gene TRBJ2-7, with D perhaps TRBD2 (6 bases). Germline CDR1 is LGHNA and CDR2 is YSLEER. V lost 3 bases and J 6 bases, leaving 21 bases between the germline ends. The CDR3 is made up of 16 amino acids.

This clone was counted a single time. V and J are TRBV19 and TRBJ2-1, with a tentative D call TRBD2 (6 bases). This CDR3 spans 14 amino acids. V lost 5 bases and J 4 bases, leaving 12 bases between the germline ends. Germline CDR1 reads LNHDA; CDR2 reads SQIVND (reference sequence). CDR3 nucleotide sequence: TGTGCCAGTAGTTCTAGCGTATTTTACAATGAGCAGTTCTTC. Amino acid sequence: CASSSSVFYNEQFF.

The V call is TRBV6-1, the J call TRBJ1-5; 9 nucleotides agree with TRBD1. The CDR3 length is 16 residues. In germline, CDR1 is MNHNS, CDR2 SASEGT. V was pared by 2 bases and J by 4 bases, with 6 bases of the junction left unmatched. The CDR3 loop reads CASSEQGQGGNQPQHF. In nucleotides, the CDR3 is TGTGCCAGCAGTGAACAGGGACAGGGAGGGAATCAGCCCCAGCATTTT.

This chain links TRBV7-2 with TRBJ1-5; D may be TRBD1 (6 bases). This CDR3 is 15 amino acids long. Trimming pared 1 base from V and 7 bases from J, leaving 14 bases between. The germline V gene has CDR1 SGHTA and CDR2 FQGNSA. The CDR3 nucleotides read TGTGCCAGCAGCTTAGTCCCAGGGGAGGGACAGCCCCAGCATTTT. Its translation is CASSLVPGEGQPQHF.

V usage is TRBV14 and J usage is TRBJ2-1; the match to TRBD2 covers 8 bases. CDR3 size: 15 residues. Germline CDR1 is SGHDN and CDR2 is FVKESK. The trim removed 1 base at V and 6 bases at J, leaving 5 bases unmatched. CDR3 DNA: TGTGCCAGCAGCCAAGGGGGACTAGTCGGCAATGAGCAGTTCTTC. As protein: CASSQGGLVGNEQFF.

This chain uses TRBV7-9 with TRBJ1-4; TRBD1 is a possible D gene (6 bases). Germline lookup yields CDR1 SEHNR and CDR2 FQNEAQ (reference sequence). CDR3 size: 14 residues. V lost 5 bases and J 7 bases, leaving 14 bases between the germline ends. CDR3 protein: CASSRSTTGEKLFF. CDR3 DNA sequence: TGTGCCAGCAGCAGGTCCACGACAGGTGAAAAACTGTTTTTT. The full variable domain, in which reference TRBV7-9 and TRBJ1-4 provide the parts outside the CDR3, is DTGVSQNPRHKITKRGQNVTFRCDPISEHNRLYWYRQTLGQGPEFLTYFQNEAQLEKSRLLSDRFSAERPKGSFSTLEIQRTEQGDSAMYLCASSRSTTGEKLFFGSGTQLSVL.

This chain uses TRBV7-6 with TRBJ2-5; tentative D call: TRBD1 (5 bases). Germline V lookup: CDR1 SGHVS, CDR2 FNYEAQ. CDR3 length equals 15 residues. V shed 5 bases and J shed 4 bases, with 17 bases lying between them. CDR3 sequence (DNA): TGTGCCAGCAGCCCAGTAGGGGCAGGGCGAGAGACCCAGTACTTC. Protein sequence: CASSPVGAGRETQYF.

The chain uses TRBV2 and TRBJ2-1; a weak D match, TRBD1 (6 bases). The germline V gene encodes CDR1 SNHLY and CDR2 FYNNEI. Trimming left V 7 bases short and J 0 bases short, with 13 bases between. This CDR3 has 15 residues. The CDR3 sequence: CASTTDRSSYNEQFF. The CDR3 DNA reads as TGTGCCAGCACCACCGACAGGAGCTCCTACAATGAGCAGTTCTTC.

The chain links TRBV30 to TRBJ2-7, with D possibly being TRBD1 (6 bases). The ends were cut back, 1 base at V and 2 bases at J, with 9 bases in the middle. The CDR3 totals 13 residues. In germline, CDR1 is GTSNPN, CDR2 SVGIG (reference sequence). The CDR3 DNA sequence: TGTGCCTGGAGTGGGGACACCGCCTACGAGCAGTACTTC. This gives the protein CAWSGDTAYEQYF.

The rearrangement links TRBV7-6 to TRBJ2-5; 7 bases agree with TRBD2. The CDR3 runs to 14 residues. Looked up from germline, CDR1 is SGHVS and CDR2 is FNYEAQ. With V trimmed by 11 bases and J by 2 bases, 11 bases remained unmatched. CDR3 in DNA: TGTGCCGCTCACGGGGCGGGAGAGCAAGAGACCCAGTACTTC. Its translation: CAAHGAGEQETQYF.

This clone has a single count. The CDR3 bases are TGTGCCAGCAGTATACAGGGGGGAAACACTGAAGCTTTCTTT. This translates into CASSIQGGNTEAFF. V is TRBV28 and J is TRBJ1-1; TRBD1 agrees at 8 bases. Germline V gene sequence: CDR1 MDHEN, CDR2 SYDVKM. This CDR3 is built from 14 residues. After removal of 5 bases from V and 2 bases from J, the junction contained 4 bases not matched to a gene.

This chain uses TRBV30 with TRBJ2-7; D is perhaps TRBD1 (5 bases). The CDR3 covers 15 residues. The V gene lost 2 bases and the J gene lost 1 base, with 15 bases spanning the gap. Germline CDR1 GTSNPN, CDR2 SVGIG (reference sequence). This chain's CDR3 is CAWSLTRRVSYEQYF. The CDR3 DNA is TGTGCCTGGAGTCTAACACGCAGGGTTTCCTACGAGCAGTACTTC.

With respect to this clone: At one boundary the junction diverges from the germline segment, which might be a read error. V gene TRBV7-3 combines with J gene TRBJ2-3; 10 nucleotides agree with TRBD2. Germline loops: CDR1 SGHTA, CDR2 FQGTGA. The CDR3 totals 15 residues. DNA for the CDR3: TGTGCCAGCAACTTAGCGGGAGGTTCGACAGATACGCAGTATTTT. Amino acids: CASNLAGGSTDTQYF.

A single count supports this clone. CDR3 sequence (DNA): TGCGCCAGCAGCAAGGCGAAACTAGCGGGGGCGGCCTACGAGCAGTACTTC. Encoded protein: CASSKAKLAGAAYEQYF. This chain connects TRBV5-1 to TRBJ2-7; 11 nucleotides align to TRBD2. The CDR3 has 17 residues. Per germline, CDR1 SGHRS and CDR2 YFSETQ. V lost 4 bases and J lost 2; bases outside the gene matches: 11.

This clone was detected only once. For the CDR3, the DNA is TGTGCCTGGAGTTACGGCCAGGGCCTCTCCTACGAGCAGTACTTC. Translation gives CAWSYGQGLSYEQYF. This rearrangement joins TRBV30 to TRBJ2-7, with D possibly matching TRBD1 (5 bases). The CDR3 runs to 15 residues. Germline V gives CDR1 GTSNPN, CDR2 SVGIG (reference sequence). The V gene lost 2 bases and the J gene lost 0 bases, with 14 bases spanning the gap.

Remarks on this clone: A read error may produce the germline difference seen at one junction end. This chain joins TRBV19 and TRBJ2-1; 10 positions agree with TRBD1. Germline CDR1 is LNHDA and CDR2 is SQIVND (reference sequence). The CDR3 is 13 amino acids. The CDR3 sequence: CASRNRDRGLSVF. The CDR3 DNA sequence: TGTGCCAGTAGAAACCGGGACAGGGGATTATCAGTCTTC.

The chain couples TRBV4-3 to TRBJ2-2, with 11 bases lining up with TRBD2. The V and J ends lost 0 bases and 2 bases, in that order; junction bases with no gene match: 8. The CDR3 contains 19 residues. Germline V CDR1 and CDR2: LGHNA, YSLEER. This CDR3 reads CASSQDPLAGGINTGELFF. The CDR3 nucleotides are TGCGCCAGCAGCCAAGATCCCCTAGCGGGAGGAATAAACACCGGGGAGCTGTTTTTT.

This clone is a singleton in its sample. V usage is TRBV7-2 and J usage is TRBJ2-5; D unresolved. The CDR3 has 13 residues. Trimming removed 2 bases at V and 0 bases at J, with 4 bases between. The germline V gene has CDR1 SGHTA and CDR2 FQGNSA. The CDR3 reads CASSLRYQETQYF. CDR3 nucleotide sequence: TGTGCCAGCAGCTTACGGTACCAAGAGACCCAGTACTTC.

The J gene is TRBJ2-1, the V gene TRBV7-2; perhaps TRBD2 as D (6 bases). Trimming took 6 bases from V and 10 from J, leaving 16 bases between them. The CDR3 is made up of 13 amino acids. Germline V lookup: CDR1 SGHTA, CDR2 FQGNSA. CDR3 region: CASRRDGGKEQFF. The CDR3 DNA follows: TGTGCCAGCAGGAGGGACGGGGGTAAAGAGCAGTTCTTC.